This T cell receptor beta chain stems from a study of cytomegalovirus exposure and HLA in healthy donors. PCR involved 60 Vbeta and 13 Jbeta primers. The repertoire was sequenced with immunoSEQ multiplex PCR; TCRdb's copy has only in-frame clones and lacks some. Of about 120,000 clones in the sample, under 80% were seen once. Germline CDR1 reads SQVTM; CDR2 reads ANQGSEA. There are 14 residues in the CDR3. After removal of 5 bases from V and 3 bases from J, the junction contained 3 bases not matched to a gene. Sequenced input: PBMCs. The chain carries TRBV29-1 and TRBJ2-2; 10 bases are shared with TRBD2. The TCR originated in a man in his fifties or sixties in good health and CMV-seropositive. CDR3 sequence: CSVPGLAYTGELFF. CDR3 nucleotides: TGCAGCGTTCCGGGACTAGCGTACACCGGGGAGCTGTTTTTT.